The next 28 T cell receptor beta chains were all read from a single sample in a study of T-cell reconstitution after alpha-beta-depleted transplantation in children. The library targeted TCRbeta and was prepared with unique molecular identifiers. In TCRdb, the PCR reads were re-called with MiXCR into one record per CDR3 protein. Of roughly 490,000 distinct CDR3 sequences listed, over 10% are singletons. The sample was PBMCs, mostly from graft donor cells, taken 180 days after TCRalphabeta/CD19-depleted stem cell transplant. The origin of the receptors is a female patient between 2 and 15 years old who had a stem cell transplant for aplastic anemia, so the T cells may come from the graft donor.

The table lists this clonotype with a few counts. The V gene is TRBV7-2, the J gene TRBJ1-5; D remains unclear. Between the trimmed V and J ends, which lost 1 base and 5 bases, there was a span of 12 bases. The length of the CDR3 is 15 residues. From germline, CDR1 is SGHTA and CDR2 FQGNSA. The CDR3: CASSLGGSRDQPQHF. CDR3 sequence (DNA): TGTGCCAGCAGCTTAGGGGGTTCGAGGGATCAGCCCCAGCATTTT.

In this sample, this clonotype turned up a few times. The chain recombines TRBV20-1 with TRBJ2-7, with TRBD1 as a possible D gene (5 bases). CDR1 DFQATT and CDR2 SNEGSKA come from the germline V gene (reference sequence). Trimming stripped 4 bases from V and 2 bases from J, with 12 bases between. The CDR3 runs to 13 residues. The CDR3 sequence is CSATGLSAYEQYV. CDR3 DNA: TGCAGTGCTACAGGGTTAAGCGCCTACGAGCAGTACGTC.

This clonotype appeared many times. This rearrangement joins TRBV4-3 to TRBJ2-3, with D perhaps matching TRBD2 (5 bases). Germline-derived CDR1 and CDR2 are LGHNA and YSLEER. Trimming removed 1 base from V and 0 bases from J, with 11 bases in between. This CDR3 is built from 16 residues. CDR3 residues: CASSQVQAASTDTQYF. CDR3 DNA sequence: TGCGCCAGCAGCCAAGTTCAAGCGGCTAGCACAGATACGCAGTATTTT.

This clonotype came up a few times. The chain couples TRBV5-1 to TRBJ2-7; 8 bases are a match to TRBD2. From germline, CDR1 is SGHRS and CDR2 YFSETQ. With 1 base clipped from V and 2 bases from J, the junction kept 8 bases outside the gene matches. The CDR3 runs to 16 residues. DNA of the CDR3: TGCGCCAGCAGCTTGCCCACTAGCGGCCGGCCCTACGAGCAGTACTTC. Translated, it gives CASSLPTSGRPYEQYF. Full variable domain (remainder filled in from reference TRBV5-1 and TRBJ2-7): KAGVTQTPRYLIKTRGQQVTLSCSPISGHRSVSWYQQTPGQGLQFLFEYFSETQRNKGNFPGRFSGRQFSNSRSEMNVSTLELGDSALYLCASSLPTSGRPYEQYFGPGTRLTVT.

The chain couples TRBV19 to TRBJ2-5; tentatively, D is TRBD2 (6 bases). Trimming removed 6 bases from V and 0 bases from J, with 17 bases in between. The CDR3 length is 16 residues. CDR1 and CDR2 (germline): LNHDA, SQIVND (reference sequence). In DNA form, the CDR3 reads TGTGCCAGTAGAGGGGTGGCGGGGCTGTACCAAGAGACCCAGTACTTC. It encodes CASRGVAGLYQETQYF.

There are a few counts of this clonotype. This chain links TRBV19 with TRBJ1-1; 7 bases are a match to TRBD1. The V and J ends lost 6 bases and 4 bases, in that order; junction bases with no gene match: 8. CDR3 length: 14 amino acids. Germline assignment: CDR1 LNHDA and CDR2 SQIVND (reference sequence). CDR3 DNA sequence: TGTGCCAGTAGCATGACAGGGTTCGGCACTGAAGCTTTCTTT. Protein: CASSMTGFGTEAFF.

The rearrangement links TRBV29-1 to TRBJ1-1, with TRBD1 identical over 9 bases. Germline V gene sequence: CDR1 SQVTM, CDR2 ANQGSEA. V dropped 4 bases and J dropped 1; count of bases not matched to a gene: 10. This CDR3 is built from 16 residues. DNA of the CDR3: TGCAGCGTTGGCCGGGACAGGGTTTGGTCGAACACTGAAGCTTTCTTT. Amino acid sequence: CSVGRDRVWSNTEAFF. The variable domain in full, completed from reference TRBV29-1 and TRBJ1-1, reads SAVISQKPSRDICQRGTSLTIQCQVDSQVTMMFWYRQQPGQSLTLIATANQGSEATYESGFVIDKFPISRPNLTFSTLTVSNMSPEDSSIYLCSVGRDRVWSNTEAFFGQGTRLTVV.

About this clonotype itself: Compared with germline, one end of the junction differs, possibly owing to a read error. The chain combines TRBV6-5 with TRBJ1-5, with D unclear. The CDR3 runs 13 residues. Germline V gene lookup returns CDR1 MNHEY and CDR2 SVGAGI. CDR3 DNA: TGTGCCGGCAGTTATGCCAGCTATCAGCCCCAGCATTTT. Amino acid sequence: CAGSYASYQPQHF.

This clonotype appeared a few times. The rearrangement links TRBV14 to TRBJ1-4; D not certain. This CDR3 contains 16 residues. The V gene lost 2 bases and the J gene lost 0 bases, with 10 bases spanning the gap. Germline CDR1 SGHDN, CDR2 FVKESK. DNA of the CDR3: TGTGCCAGCAGCCAATTGACACCAGCAACTAATGAAAAACTGTTTTTT. Translating it yields CASSQLTPATNEKLFF.

The chain has TRBV12-3 or TRBV12-4 and TRBJ1-6; maybe TRBD1 (5 bases). Deletions cut 6 bases from V and 9 bases from J, with 9 bases between. The CDR3 covers 12 residues. CDR3 amino acids: CASSRGGSPLHF. CDR3 in DNA: TGTGCCAGCAGCCGGGGGGGTTCACCCCTCCACTTT.

J is TRBJ2-7 and V is TRBV7-2; D unresolved. Germline V gene sequence: CDR1 SGHTA, CDR2 FQGNSA. This CDR3 contains 13 residues. V lost 0 bases to trimming and J lost 6 bases, with 9 bases between them. The DNA for the CDR3 is TGTGCCAGCAGCTTAGCTTCGTGGGGCGAGCAGTACTTC. It translates to CASSLASWGEQYF.

The chain combines TRBV18 with TRBJ2-3, with 7 bases lining up with TRBD1. The CDR3 consists of 15 residues. V trimming: 6 bases; J trimming: 0 bases; junction bases outside the gene matches: 6. Per the germline V gene, CDR1 is KGHSH and CDR2 is LQKENI. The CDR3 DNA sequence: TGTGCCAGCTCTCCCGGGACAGACAGCACAGATACGCAGTATTTT. Amino acids: CASSPGTDSTDTQYF.

This clonotype turned up a few times. The V gene is TRBV11-2, the J gene TRBJ2-5, with 8 positions matching TRBD2. V gave up 3 bases and J gave up 5 bases; unmatched junction bases: 14. The length of the CDR3 is 17 residues. Germline CDR1 and CDR2: SGHAT and FQNNGV. CDR3 sequence reads: CASSFPGGGRAFETQYF. The CDR3 DNA is TGTGCCAGCAGCTTTCCCGGGGGGGGGAGGGCCTTTGAGACCCAGTACTTC.

The chain links TRBV11-2 to TRBJ2-2, with TRBD2 identical over 8 bases. J was trimmed by 6 bases and V by 3 bases; bases with no gene match: 6. Germline loops: CDR1 SGHAT, CDR2 FQNNGV. The CDR3 consists of 15 residues. CDR3 sequence: CASSFPAAGAGELFF. In nucleotides, the CDR3 is TGTGCCAGCAGCTTCCCCGCAGCGGGAGCCGGGGAGCTGTTTTTT.

The table lists this clonotype with a few counts. The rearrangement links TRBV29-1 to TRBJ2-7; the match to TRBD2 covers 8 bases. The ends lost 8 bases at V and 2 bases at J; junction bases unmatched: 8. The CDR3 totals 13 residues. Per the germline V gene, CDR1 is SQVTM and CDR2 is ANQGSEA. The CDR3 here is CSFSGTTPYEQYF. CDR3 in DNA: TGCAGCTTTAGCGGGACCACTCCCTACGAGCAGTACTTC.

This sequence joins TRBV15 and TRBJ1-1; weak D call: TRBD1 (5 bases). The length of the CDR3 is 15 residues. The ends were cut back, 2 bases at V and 0 bases at J, with 10 bases in the middle. Germline values: CDR1 LNHNV, CDR2 YYDKDF (reference sequence). The CDR3 DNA sequence: TGTGCCACCAGCAGAAGAGGGACGGTGAACACTGAAGCTTTCTTT. The encoded protein is CATSRRGTVNTEAFF.

As DNA, the CDR3 is TGTGCCAGCACACTAGCGGGAGGGGGGGATACGCAGTATTTT. Translated: CASTLAGGGDTQYF. J is TRBJ2-3 and V is TRBV19; TRBD2 agrees at 13 bases. This CDR3 contains 14 residues. V trimming: 9 bases; J trimming: 6 bases; junction bases outside the gene matches: 6. The germline CDR1 and CDR2 sequences are LNHDA and SQIVND (reference sequence).

This clonotype showed up just a few times. The chain joins TRBV29-1 to TRBJ2-1; TRBD1 matches 7 bases. CDR1 and CDR2 from the germline V gene are SQVTM and ANQGSEA. CDR3 size: 13 residues. V lost 7 bases and J lost 5; bases outside the gene matches: 8. The CDR3 protein is CSAVSRGNNEQFF. For the CDR3, the DNA is TGCAGCGCCGTAAGCAGGGGGAACAATGAGCAGTTCTTC.

As regards this clonotype: This could be a read error, since a much larger clone is one nucleotide away. The J gene is TRBJ1-1, the V gene TRBV10-1; D is ambiguous. Germline V gene lookup returns CDR1 WNHNN and CDR2 SYGVQD (reference sequence). The ends were cut back, 6 bases at V and 3 bases at J, with 8 bases in the middle. CDR3 length: 12 residues. In DNA form, the CDR3 reads TGCGCCAGCAGCGATCTGTACACTGAAGCTTTCTTT. As protein: CASSDLYTEAFF.

This clonotype was detected only a few times. This chain links TRBV28 with TRBJ1-2; D remains unclear. V gave up 1 base and J gave up 0 bases, with 12 bases separating them. Germline assignment: CDR1 MDHEN and CDR2 SYDVKM. This CDR3 is 16 amino acids long. This chain's CDR3 is CASSLSFRPPNYGYTF. The CDR3 nucleotides are TGTGCCAGCAGTTTATCGTTCCGTCCCCCTAACTATGGCTACACCTTC.

This clonotype appeared a few times. This chain connects TRBV7-9 to TRBJ2-5, with D tentatively TRBD2 (6 bases). The germline V gene encodes CDR1 SEHNR and CDR2 FQNEAQ (reference sequence). Trimming stripped 3 bases from V and 2 bases from J, with 13 bases between. The CDR3 is 15 amino acids. The CDR3 nucleotides read TGTGCCAGCAGCTTTCGGAGGGTCCCGCAAGAGACCCAGTACTTC. Its protein is CASSFRRVPQETQYF.

The J gene is TRBJ2-3, the V gene TRBV29-1; 9 bases are a match to TRBD2. V lost 4 bases to trimming and J lost 0 bases; unmatched junction nucleotides: 2. This CDR3 has 14 amino acids. In germline, CDR1 is SQVTM, CDR2 ANQGSEA. CDR3: CSVAAGGSTDTQYF. Written as DNA, the CDR3 is TGCAGCGTTGCAGCGGGAGGAAGCACAGATACGCAGTATTTT.

A single count supports this clonotype. This chain uses TRBV12-3 or TRBV12-4 with TRBJ2-1; 10 bases align to TRBD1. This CDR3 contains 15 residues. V trimming: 8 bases; J trimming: 4 bases; junction bases outside the gene matches: 8. The CDR3 protein is CASLTPGQGYNEQFF. The CDR3 DNA reads TGTGCCAGCCTCACTCCGGGACAGGGGTACAATGAGCAGTTCTTC.

The chain couples TRBV15 to TRBJ1-2; D gene unclear. Between the trimmed V and J ends, which lost 5 bases and 8 bases, there was a span of 9 bases. The CDR3 contains 11 residues. Germline CDR1 LNHNV, CDR2 YYDKDF (reference sequence). The CDR3 loop reads CATSPGGGYTF. The CDR3 region has the DNA TGTGCCACCAGCCCTGGCGGAGGCTACACCTTC. Full variable domain (remainder filled in from reference TRBV15 and TRBJ1-2): DAMVIQNPRYQVTQFGKPVTLSCSQTLNHNVMYWYQQKSSQAPKLLFHYYDKDFNNEADTPDNFQSRRPNTSFCFLDIRSPGLGDTAMYLCATSPGGGYTFGSGTRLTVV.

In this sample, this clonotype turned up many times. This sequence joins TRBV29-1 and TRBJ2-5; D is possibly TRBD1 (5 bases). This CDR3 contains 12 residues. From germline, CDR1 is SQVTM and CDR2 ANQGSEA. The V end lost 2 bases, the J end lost 5 bases, and 9 bases lay between the germline ends. CDR3 coding DNA: TGCAGCGTTGAACGTAAGGGGGAGACCCAGTACTTC. The encoded protein is CSVERKGETQYF.

This clonotype showed up just a few times. CDR3 sequence: CASSLVAATDTQYF. The CDR3 region has the DNA TGTGCCAGCAGCTTAGTCGCGGCCACAGATACGCAGTATTTT. The chain couples TRBV11-2 to TRBJ2-3, with D unclear. The CDR3 is 14 amino acids. Germline CDR1 and CDR2: SGHAT and FQNNGV. V was shortened by 1 base and J by 2 bases, with 7 bases between the two germline ends. The full variable domain, its missing parts supplied by reference TRBV11-2 and TRBJ2-3, is EAGVAQSPRYKIIEKRQSVAFWCNPISGHATLYWYQQILGQGPKLLIQFQNNGVVDDSQLPKDRFSAERLKGVDSTLKIQPAKLEDSAVYLCASSLVAATDTQYFGPGTRLTVL.

This clonotype was detected many times. This chain's CDR3 is CSDRQGRTEAFF. The CDR3 coding sequence is TGCAGCGACCGACAGGGAAGGACTGAAGCTTTCTTT. The rearrangement uses TRBV29-1 and TRBJ1-1, with 7 bases that match TRBD1. CDR1 and CDR2 from the germline V gene are SQVTM and ANQGSEA. The CDR3 has 12 amino acids. The junction had 7 bases not matched to a gene; V was cut back by 7 bases and J by 5 bases. The whole variable domain, remainder taken from reference TRBV29-1 and TRBJ1-1, is SAVISQKPSRDICQRGTSLTIQCQVDSQVTMMFWYRQQPGQSLTLIATANQGSEATYESGFVIDKFPISRPNLTFSTLTVSNMSPEDSSIYLCSDRQGRTEAFFGQGTRLTVV.

This clonotype was observed a few times. The CDR3 DNA reads TGTGCCAGTAGCACCGGGAGTAGCGAGCAGTTCTTC. Translation: CASSTGSSEQFF. The V and J genes are TRBV19 and TRBJ2-1, with a possible D match to TRBD2 (6 bases). Between the trimmed V and J ends, which lost 6 bases and 10 bases, there was a span of 13 bases. This CDR3 has 12 amino acids. Germline CDR1 reads LNHDA; CDR2 reads SQIVND (reference sequence).